The clone carrying this T cell receptor beta chain occurred a few times. The data derive from a study of early T cells in non-severe SARS-CoV-2 infection. This CDR3 is built from 15 residues. V was shortened by 6 bases and J by 1 base, with 12 bases between the two germline ends. Germline loops: CDR1 MDHEN, CDR2 SYDVKM. The library protocol tagged individual cDNA molecules with unique molecular identifiers. TCRdb re-called the 5' RACE reads with MiXCR, one entry per CDR3 protein. The data hold about 110,000 distinct CDR3 sequences, with 9% to 13% observed a single time. The genes are TRBV28 and TRBJ2-2; D perhaps matches TRBD2 (5 bases). The receptor comes from an adult who was a healthcare worker with PCR-confirmed SARS-CoV-2 infection or an uninfected control (not recorded which). Sequencing used whole blood. CDR3 sequence reads: CASSESGKNTGELFF. The CDR3 region has the DNA TGTGCCAGCAGCGAGTCGGGGAAGAACACCGGGGAGCTGTTTTTT. Variable domain in full (rest from reference TRBV28 and TRBJ2-2): DVKVTQSSRYLVKRTGEKVFLECVQDMDHENMFWYRQDPGLGLRLIYFSYDVKMKEKGDIPEGYSVSREKKERFSLILESASTNQTSMYLCASSESGKNTGELFFGEGSRLTVL.